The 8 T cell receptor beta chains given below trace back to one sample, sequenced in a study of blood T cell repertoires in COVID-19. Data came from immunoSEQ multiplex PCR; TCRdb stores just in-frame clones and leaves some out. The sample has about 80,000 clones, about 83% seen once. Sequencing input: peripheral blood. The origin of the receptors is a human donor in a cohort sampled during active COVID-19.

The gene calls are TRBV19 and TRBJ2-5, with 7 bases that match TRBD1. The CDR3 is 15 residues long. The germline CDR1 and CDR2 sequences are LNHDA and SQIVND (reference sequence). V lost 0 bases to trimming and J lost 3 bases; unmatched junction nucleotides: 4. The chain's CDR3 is CASSIDNRGEETQYF. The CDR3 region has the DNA TGTGCCAGTAGTATAGACAACAGGGGAGAAGAGACCCAGTACTTC.

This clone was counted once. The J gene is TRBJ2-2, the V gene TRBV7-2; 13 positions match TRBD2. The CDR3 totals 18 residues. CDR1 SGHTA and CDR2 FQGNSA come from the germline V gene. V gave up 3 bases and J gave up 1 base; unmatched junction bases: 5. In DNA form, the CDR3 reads TGTGCCAGCAGCTTCAGGACTAGCGGGGGAAAGAACACCGGGGAGCTGTTTTTT. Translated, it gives CASSFRTSGGKNTGELFF.

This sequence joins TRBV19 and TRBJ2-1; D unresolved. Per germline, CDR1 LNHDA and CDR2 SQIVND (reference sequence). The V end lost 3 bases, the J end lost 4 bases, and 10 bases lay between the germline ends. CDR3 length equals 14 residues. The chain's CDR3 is CASSISARYNEQFF. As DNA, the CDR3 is TGTGCCAGTAGTATCTCCGCCAGATACAATGAGCAGTTCTTC.

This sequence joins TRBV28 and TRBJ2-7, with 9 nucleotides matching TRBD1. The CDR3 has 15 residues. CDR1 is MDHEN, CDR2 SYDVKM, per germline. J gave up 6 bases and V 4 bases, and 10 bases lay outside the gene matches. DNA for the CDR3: TGTGCCAGCAGTTGGGGACAGGGAGGTTTCCGCGAGCAGTACTTC. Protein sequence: CASSWGQGGFREQYF.

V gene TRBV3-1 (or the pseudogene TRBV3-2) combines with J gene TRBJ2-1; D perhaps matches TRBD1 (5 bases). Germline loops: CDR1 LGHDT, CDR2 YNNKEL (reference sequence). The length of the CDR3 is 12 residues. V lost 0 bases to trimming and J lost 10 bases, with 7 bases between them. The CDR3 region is CASSQERTEQFF. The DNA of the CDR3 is TGTGCCAGCAGCCAAGAAAGGACAGAGCAGTTCTTC.

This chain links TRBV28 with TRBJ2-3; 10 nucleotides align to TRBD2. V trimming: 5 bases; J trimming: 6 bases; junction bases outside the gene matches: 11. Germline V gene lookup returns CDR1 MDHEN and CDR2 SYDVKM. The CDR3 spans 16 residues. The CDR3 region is CASSRGLAANLDTQYF. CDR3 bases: TGTGCCAGCAGTCGAGGACTAGCGGCTAATCTCGATACGCAGTATTTT.

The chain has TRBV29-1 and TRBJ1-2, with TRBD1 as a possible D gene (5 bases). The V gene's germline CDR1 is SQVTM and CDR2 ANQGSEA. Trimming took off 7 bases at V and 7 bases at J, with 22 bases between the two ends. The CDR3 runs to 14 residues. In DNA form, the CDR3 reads TGCAGCGCCCCCGACCGGGGGAAGGGGACTGGCTACACCTTC. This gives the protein CSAPDRGKGTGYTF.

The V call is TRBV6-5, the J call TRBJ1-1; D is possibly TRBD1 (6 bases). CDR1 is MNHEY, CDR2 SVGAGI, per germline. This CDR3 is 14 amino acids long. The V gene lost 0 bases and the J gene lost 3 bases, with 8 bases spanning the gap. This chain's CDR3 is CASSYSDRYTEAFF. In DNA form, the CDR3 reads TGTGCCAGCAGTTACTCGGACAGATACACTGAAGCTTTCTTT.